This T cell receptor beta chain was retrieved from a study of identical twins. V shed 6 bases and J shed 5 bases, with 13 bases lying between them. The CDR3 covers 12 residues. CDR1 is DFQATT and CDR2 is SNEGSKA in the germline V gene (reference sequence). In TCRdb, the 5' RACE reads were re-called with MiXCR into one record per CDR3 protein. The table shows fewer than 500,000 distinct CDR3 sequences, with 24% occurring only once. Each donor was a healthy Caucasian. The sample was also reused in another study, on T cells expressing NK-cell markers.

The source of this sequence is a woman between 18 and 30 years old in good health. The sequenced sample consisted of CD4+ T cells sorted from blood. The chain uses TRBV20-1 and TRBJ2-5, with D uncertain. The CDR3 spells CSAPTLGETQYF. CDR3 in DNA: TGCAGTGCGCCAACTTTGGGGGAGACCCAGTACTTC.